What follows are 28 T cell receptor beta chains derived from one specimen sequenced in a study of cytomegalovirus exposure and HLA in healthy donors. Researchers ran the PCR with 60 Vbeta and 13 Jbeta primers. Clones were sequenced by immunoSEQ multiplex PCR, and TCRdb holds only the in-frame ones, with some missing. There are 150,000 to 200,000 clones in the sample; over 60% occur only once, and about 1.6% lies in the top ten. Sequencing was performed on PBMCs. These receptors all come from a girl aged 5-17 years in good health and CMV-seronegative.

This chain joins TRBV5-5 and TRBJ1-6, with 7 bases identical to TRBD1. Germline CDR1 reads SGHKS; CDR2 reads YYEKEE (reference sequence). The V gene end was trimmed by 4 bases and the J gene end by 8 bases; junction bases not matched to a gene: 6. CDR3 size: 14 residues. For the CDR3, the DNA is TGTGCCAGCAGCCCGCGACAGGGTTATTCACCCCTCCACTTT. It is translated as CASSPRQGYSPLHF.

V and J are TRBV23-1 and TRBJ1-2; D is unresolved. TRBV23-1 carries the ORF label, with uncertain function. V lost 2 bases to trimming and J lost 8 bases, with 36 bases between them. The CDR3 has 21 amino acids. The CDR3 spells CASSQRVGGFTLRGGFAGYTF. The CDR3 DNA reads as TGCGCCAGCAGTCAAAGGGTGGGAGGATTTACACTTCGGGGAGGGTTTGCGGGCTACACCTTC.

The chain employs TRBV5-1 and TRBJ2-5; a weak D match, TRBD1 (6 bases). The CDR3 extends over 15 amino acids. CDR1 is SGHRS and CDR2 is YFSETQ in the germline V gene. Between the trimmed V and J ends, which lost 0 bases and 5 bases, there was a span of 14 bases. CDR3 sequence: CASSLATGLAETQYF. The CDR3 region has the DNA TGCGCCAGCAGCTTGGCGACAGGTTTGGCGGAGACCCAGTACTTC.

CDR3: CASSLGVAAGGSTDTQYF. Written as DNA, the CDR3 is TGTGCCAGCAGCTTAGGGGTGGCGGCGGGGGGTAGCACAGATACGCAGTATTTT. The genes are TRBV7-6 and TRBJ2-3, with 8 bases lining up with TRBD2. The length of the CDR3 is 18 residues. Unmatched junction bases numbered 9, after V lost 1 base and J lost 0 bases. Germline V gene lookup returns CDR1 SGHVS and CDR2 FNYEAQ.

This clone was detected only once. The genes are TRBV6-1 and TRBJ1-1; tentative D call: TRBD1 (6 bases). The CDR3 runs to 14 residues. The V and J ends lost 7 bases and 4 bases respectively, with 16 bases between them. In germline, CDR1 is MNHNS, CDR2 SASEGT. The CDR3 region has the DNA TGTGCCAGCACGACAGGCCTCCAGGGCACTGAAGCTTTCTTT. It specifies CASTTGLQGTEAFF.

The chain carries TRBV6-6 and TRBJ1-1, with D uncertain. The CDR3 runs 10 residues. V was cut by 11 bases and J by 7 bases, with 11 bases left in between. Per germline, CDR1 MNHNY and CDR2 SVGAGI (reference sequence). Here the CDR3 reads CAVGSVEAFF. Here the CDR3 DNA reads TGTGCCGTGGGGAGTGTTGAAGCTTTCTTT.

The V call is TRBV7-8, the J call TRBJ1-1; D uncertain. The CDR3 extends over 14 amino acids. The germline V gene encodes CDR1 SGHVS and CDR2 FQNEAQ. V shed 3 bases and J shed 0 bases, with 8 bases lying between them. DNA of the CDR3: TGTGCCAGCAGCTTGCGGGCCCTGAACACTGAAGCTTTCTTT. This gives the protein CASSLRALNTEAFF. The full variable domain, its missing parts supplied by reference TRBV7-8 and TRBJ1-1, is GAGVSQSPRYKVAKRGQDVALRCDPISGHVSLFWYQQALGQGPEFLTYFQNEAQLDKSGLPSDRFFAERPEGSVSTLKIQRTQQEDSAVYLCASSLRALNTEAFFGQGTRLTVV.

Turning to this clone: Compared with germline, one end of the junction differs, possibly owing to a read error. V is TRBV4-1 and J is TRBJ2-7; possible D gene TRBD2, 7 bases. Germline V gene lookup returns CDR1 MGHRA and CDR2 YSYEKL. The CDR3 contains 15 residues. The CDR3 here is CASRQEGGGSYEQYF. The CDR3 nucleotides read TGCGCCAGCAGGCAAGAGGGGGGGGGATCCTACGAGCAGTACTTC.

The V and J genes are TRBV29-1 and TRBJ2-7; D is perhaps TRBD2 (6 bases). The CDR3 spans 13 residues. Between the trimmed V and J ends, which lost 4 bases and 0 bases, there was a span of 10 bases. Germline values: CDR1 SQVTM, CDR2 ANQGSEA. The CDR3 loop reads CSVGGVSSYEQYF. DNA for the CDR3: TGCAGCGTTGGGGGGGTAAGCTCCTACGAGCAGTACTTC.

This rearrangement joins TRBV9 to TRBJ1-2; 7 bases fit TRBD1. The ends lost 0 bases at V and 6 bases at J; junction bases unmatched: 2. Per the germline V gene, CDR1 is SGDLS and CDR2 is YYNGEE. This CDR3 comprises 13 residues. CDR3 in DNA: TGTGCCAGCAGCGTAGGGGGACAGAATGGCTACACCTTC. It yields the protein CASSVGGQNGYTF.

The J gene is TRBJ1-2, the V gene TRBV6-4; 8 bases map to TRBD1. CDR1 MRHNA and CDR2 SNTAGT come from the germline V gene. V shed 2 bases and J 4 bases; nucleotides not matched to a gene: 3. The CDR3 spans 14 residues. CDR3 region: CASSDGQGVYGYTF. CDR3 nucleotides: TGTGCCAGCAGTGACGGACAGGGCGTCTATGGCTACACCTTC.

In this sample, this clone turned up a few times. The CDR3 bases are TGCAGCGTAGGGGCAGATACGCAGTATTTT. It is translated as CSVGADTQYF. The chain has TRBV29-1 and TRBJ2-3, with D possibly being TRBD1 (5 bases). The CDR3 extends over 10 amino acids. CDR1 and CDR2 (germline): SQVTM, ANQGSEA. Trimming left V 6 bases short and J 4 bases short, with 5 bases between.

V is TRBV5-1 and J is TRBJ1-2; no definite D call. V lost 0 bases, J lost 6 bases, and 9 bases lay in between. In germline, CDR1 is SGHRS, CDR2 YFSETQ. The CDR3 has 13 residues. The CDR3 bases are TGCGCCAGCAGCTTGGAGCCGGGAAATGGCTACACCTTC. Amino acid sequence: CASSLEPGNGYTF.

This clone was observed a handful of times. V gene TRBV4-2 combines with J gene TRBJ1-1; 7 nucleotides align to TRBD1. Germline CDR1 LGHNA, CDR2 YNFKEQ. The CDR3 runs 16 residues. V lost 0 bases, J lost 4 bases, and 8 bases stayed unmatched. CDR3 bases: TGTGCCAGCAGCCAAGAGGCCGGGACAGTGGTCACTGAAGCTTTCTTT. Encoded protein: CASSQEAGTVVTEAFF.

The chain couples TRBV19 to TRBJ1-6; D is unresolved. Trimming shortened V by 3 bases and J by 0 bases, and 9 bases separated the two germline ends. The CDR3 is 16 residues long. Germline CDR1 LNHDA, CDR2 SQIVND (reference sequence). The chain's CDR3 is CASSITSSSYNSPLHF. In nucleotides, the CDR3 is TGTGCCAGTAGTATTACTTCGAGCTCCTATAATTCACCCCTCCACTTT.

This sequence joins TRBV4-1 and TRBJ2-1; the match to TRBD2 covers 10 bases. CDR3 size: 18 residues. Trimming removed 1 base from V and 5 bases from J; junction bases left unmatched: 11. Germline V gene data show CDR1 as MGHRA and CDR2 as YSYEKL. CDR3 sequence reads: CASSQVSARTSGDNEQFF. For the CDR3, the DNA is TGCGCCAGCAGCCAAGTTTCGGCGCGAACTAGCGGGGACAATGAGCAGTTCTTC.

This clone was recorded once. This rearrangement joins TRBV5-1 to TRBJ2-7, with TRBD1 identical over 7 bases. Germline loops: CDR1 SGHRS, CDR2 YFSETQ. The CDR3 totals 15 residues. Trimming at V came to 5 bases and at J to 7 bases, leaving 15 bases not matched to a gene. CDR3 sequence reads: CASSMDRSVLWEQYF. The CDR3 DNA reads as TGCGCCAGCAGTATGGACAGGTCCGTTCTCTGGGAGCAGTACTTC. Variable domain in full (rest from reference TRBV5-1 and TRBJ2-7): KAGVTQTPRYLIKTRGQQVTLSCSPISGHRSVSWYQQTPGQGLQFLFEYFSETQRNKGNFPGRFSGRQFSNSRSEMNVSTLELGDSALYLCASSMDRSVLWEQYFGPGTRLTVT.

The chain is built from TRBV5-1 and TRBJ1-2, with 11 bases fitting TRBD1. Looked up from germline, CDR1 is SGHRS and CDR2 is YFSETQ. J was trimmed by 6 bases and V by 1 base; bases with no gene match: 2. This CDR3 is built from 14 residues. The CDR3 here is CASSLLGQGDGYTF. DNA of the CDR3: TGCGCCAGCAGCTTGTTGGGACAGGGGGATGGCTACACCTTC. The entire variable domain, with the rest obtained from reference TRBV5-1 and TRBJ1-2, is as follows: KAGVTQTPRYLIKTRGQQVTLSCSPISGHRSVSWYQQTPGQGLQFLFEYFSETQRNKGNFPGRFSGRQFSNSRSEMNVSTLELGDSALYLCASSLLGQGDGYTFGSGTRLTVV.

In this sample, this clone turned up a few times. J is TRBJ2-5 and V is TRBV2; 7 nucleotides align to TRBD2. The end of the DNA is better explained by TRBJ2-7, so the J call may be wrong. Germline CDR1 is SNHLY and CDR2 is FYNNEI. This CDR3 region has 11 residues. Here the CDR3 reads CATGLGYEQYF. In nucleotides, the CDR3 is TGTGCCACCGGACTAGGCTACGAGCAGTACTTC.

Remarks on this clone: One junction end disagrees with the germline gene, perhaps due to a read error. The V call is TRBV7-9, the J call TRBJ2-5, with D perhaps TRBD2 (5 bases). The germline gives CDR1 SEHNR, CDR2 FQNEAQ (reference sequence). There are 13 residues in the CDR3. CDR3 protein: CASSVASAQTQYF. The CDR3 nucleotides read TGTGCCAGCAGCGTAGCGAGTGCTCAGACCCAGTACTTC.

The chain recombines TRBV5-1 with TRBJ2-5; TRBD2 aligns across 14 bases. V shed 0 bases, J shed 2 bases, and the junction held 6 bases outside the gene matches. The CDR3 is 18 amino acids. CDR1 and CDR2 (germline): SGHRS, YFSETQ. CDR3 nucleotides: TGCGCCAGCAGCTTGGGGACTAGCGGGGGGACCTCTCAAGAGACCCAGTACTTC. This sequence encodes CASSLGTSGGTSQETQYF. Supplemented by reference TRBV5-1 and TRBJ2-5, the full variable domain reads KAGVTQTPRYLIKTRGQQVTLSCSPISGHRSVSWYQQTPGQGLQFLFEYFSETQRNKGNFPGRFSGRQFSNSRSEMNVSTLELGDSALYLCASSLGTSGGTSQETQYFGPGTRLLVL.

V gene TRBV2 combines with J gene TRBJ2-5, with unresolved D. CDR1 is SNHLY and CDR2 is FYNNEI in the germline V gene. The germline V and J ends were trimmed by 9 bases and 2 bases, with 13 bases remaining between them. CDR3 length: 13 residues. CDR3 sequence reads: CASGQAAQETQYF. The DNA for the CDR3 is TGTGCCAGTGGTCAGGCAGCTCAAGAGACCCAGTACTTC.

The rearrangement uses TRBV6-5 and TRBJ1-2, with a possible D match to TRBD1 (6 bases). The V end was cut by 2 bases, the J end by 6 bases, with 10 bases between. Germline V gene lookup returns CDR1 MNHEY and CDR2 SVGAGI. This CDR3 has 13 amino acids. The CDR3 DNA sequence: TGTGCCAGCAGTTACGGGAGGGGGAATGGCTACACCTTC. Protein: CASSYGRGNGYTF.

This rearrangement joins TRBV5-6 to TRBJ2-2; 10 bases map to TRBD1. This CDR3 is built from 16 residues. Germline V lookup: CDR1 SGHDT, CDR2 YYEEEE. With V trimmed by 2 bases and J by 1 base, 2 bases remained unmatched. CDR3 DNA sequence: TGTGCCAGCAGCTTCCGGGACAGGGGGAACACCGGGGAGCTGTTTTTT. It encodes CASSFRDRGNTGELFF.

V and J are TRBV7-8 and TRBJ2-3; TRBD1 might be the D (6 bases). CDR3 size: 16 residues. The V end was cut by 5 bases, the J end by 2 bases, with 17 bases between. Germline CDR1 is SGHVS and CDR2 is FQNEAQ. CDR3 sequence reads: CASSLLRGPHTDTQYF. The CDR3 nucleotides read TGTGCCAGCAGCCTACTCAGGGGTCCCCACACAGATACGCAGTATTTT. Together with reference TRBV7-8 and TRBJ2-3, the CDR3 gives the full variable domain: GAGVSQSPRYKVAKRGQDVALRCDPISGHVSLFWYQQALGQGPEFLTYFQNEAQLDKSGLPSDRFFAERPEGSVSTLKIQRTQQEDSAVYLCASSLLRGPHTDTQYFGPGTRLTVL.

V is TRBV5-1 and J is TRBJ2-1; D is perhaps TRBD2 (6 bases). V lost 4 bases, J lost 6 bases, and 20 bases lay in between. This CDR3 spans 16 amino acids. Germline CDR1 SGHRS, CDR2 YFSETQ. The CDR3, as DNA: TGCGCCAGCAGCGCCGGGGGAAGGTCGGTTACCAATGAGCAGTTCTTC. This codes for CASSAGGRSVTNEQFF.

V gene TRBV7-3 combines with J gene TRBJ2-3; TRBD1 is a possible D gene (5 bases). Germline assignment: CDR1 SGHTA and CDR2 FQGTGA. V lost 8 bases to trimming and J lost 6 bases, with 15 bases between them. There are 13 residues in the CDR3. The CDR3 loop is CASGIGAGDTQYF. The DNA of the CDR3 is TGTGCCAGCGGCATAGGGGCAGGGGATACGCAGTATTTT.

The chain links TRBV6-6 to TRBJ2-7, with a weak D call TRBD2 (6 bases). CDR1 is MNHNY and CDR2 is SVGAGI in the germline V gene (reference sequence). CDR3 length: 15 residues. Between the trimmed V and J ends, which lost 4 bases and 3 bases, there was a span of 16 bases. The CDR3: CASSSTRDLFYEQYF. The CDR3 region has the DNA TGTGCCAGCAGTTCGACGCGGGACCTATTCTACGAGCAGTACTTC.